These T cell receptor beta chains were read from a single sample in a study of blood T cell repertoires in COVID-19. Assay: immunoSEQ multiplex PCR; the TCRdb copy retains only in-frame clones and omits some. The sample contains roughly 91,000 clones, roughly 84% of which appear only once. The sequencing input was peripheral blood. These receptors all come from a man between 65 and 79 years old with active or convalescent COVID-19. Each CDR3 is given with its conserved first and last residue. D genes are given only for firm matches. Where a row states a size, it is once, few, many or the class of an expanded clone; other rows omit it.

>TRBV28|NA|TRBD2|TRBJ2-1
TGTGCCAGCGTTACTAGCGGGGGGGCCGGGGAGCAGTTCTTC
CASVTSGGAGEQFF
>TRBV7-2|NA|NA|TRBJ2-7
TGTGCCAGCAGCCTCAGCGGGGACACCCTATACGAGCAGTACTTC
CASSLSGDTLYEQYF
>TRBV6-6|NA|TRBD1|TRBJ1-2
TGTGCCAGCAGTCTCGGACAGGGAAACTATGGCTACACCTTC
CASSLGQGNYGYTF
>TRBV6-5|NA|TRBD1|TRBJ2-2
TGTGCCAGCAGGGACAGGAGTAACACCGGGGAGCTGTTTTTT
CASRDRSNTGELFF
>TRBV25-1|few|NA|TRBJ2-7
TGTGCCAGCGGTCGGGGTTACGAGCAGTACTTC
CASGRGYEQYF
>TRBV3-1/TRBV3-2|NA|TRBD2|TRBJ2-7
TGTGCCAGCAGCCATAGTTCGGTTGCGGGGGGCCAAAGCCGCTCCTACGAGCAGTACTTC
CASSHSSVAGGQSRSYEQYF
>TRBV5-6|NA|TRBD1|TRBJ2-1
TGTGCCAGCAGCTTGGGGACCGGGACAGGGATGTATGAGCAGTTCTTC
CASSLGTGTGMYEQFF
>TRBV15|NA|NA|TRBJ2-2
TGTGCCACCAGCACTCGACAAACGAACACCGGGGAGCTGTTTTTT
CATSTRQTNTGELFF
>TRBV18|NA|NA|TRBJ1-4
TGTGCCAGCTCAACCATGGGGAGTTATGAAAAACTGTTTTTT
CASSTMGSYEKLFF
>TRBV28|NA|NA|TRBJ1-2
TGTGCCAGCAGCCCCCCTTTCCGGGGCTATGGCTACACCTTC
CASSPPFRGYGYTF
>TRBV21-1|NA|NA|TRBJ1-2
TGTGCCAGCAGCAAAAGAAGAACAGGGGTTGGCTACACCTTC
CASSKRRTGVGYTF
>TRBV30|NA|TRBD2|TRBJ2-1
TGTGCCTGGAGGCTAGCGGGGGCCTACAATGAGCAGTTCTTC
CAWRLAGAYNEQFF
>TRBV18|NA|NA|TRBJ1-1
TGTGCCAGCTCAAAAGACTCGAACACTGAAGCTTTCTTT
CASSKDSNTEAFF
>TRBV29-1|once|NA|TRBJ2-3
TGCAGCCCAAACCCCGTTACTAGCACAGATACGCAGTATTTT
CSPNPVTSTDTQYF
>TRBV9|NA|NA|TRBJ1-1
TGTGCCAGCAGCCTAGTCTTTGACTCTGAAGCTTTCTTT
CASSLVFDSEAFF
>TRBV7-2|NA|NA|TRBJ2-1
TGTGCCAGCAGCTTAGGAGGATTATCCTACAATGAGCAGTTCTTC
CASSLGGLSYNEQFF
>TRBV6-6|NA|NA|TRBJ1-2
TGTGCCAGCAGCCAAGTTCCGGGGGTCGGAGGCTACACCTTC
CASSQVPGVGGYTF
>TRBV28|NA|TRBD1|TRBJ1-2
TGTGCCAGCAGTAAACAGGGGAGCTACACCTTC
CASSKQGSYTF
>TRBV9|few|NA|TRBJ1-3
TGTGCCAGCAGCGCCCAGGCACAAACTGGAAACACCATATATTTT
CASSAQAQTGNTIYF
>TRBV6-5|NA|NA|TRBJ1-1
TGTGCCAGCAGGAGGGAAAGGAACACTGAAGCTTTCTTT
CASRRERNTEAFF
>TRBV18|NA|TRBD1|TRBJ1-2
TGTGCCAGCCATCCGCCGGGACAGGGGTTTGGCTACACCTTC
CASHPPGQGFGYTF
>TRBV19|NA|TRBD2|TRBJ2-5
TGTGCCAGTAGTATAGGCCTAGCGGGGGCCCAAGAGACCCAGTACTTC
CASSIGLAGAQETQYF
>TRBV9|once|TRBD1|TRBJ2-1
TGTGCCAGCAGCGCACGCGCATCTGGGACAGTTTACTACAATGAGCAGTTCTTC
CASSARASGTVYYNEQFF
>TRBV11-2|once|TRBD2|TRBJ2-1
TGTGCCAGCAGCCAGGCCGGGACTAGGTTAGACGGTGAGCAGTTCTTC
CASSQAGTRLDGEQFF
>TRBV5-5|NA|NA|TRBJ1-2
TGTGCCAGCAGCCTAGGTCCGGTAACCAACTATGGCTACACCTTC
CASSLGPVTNYGYTF
>TRBV24-1|NA|TRBD1|TRBJ1-2
TGTGCCATTCAACGGGCAGGGGGAAACTATGGCTACACCTTC
CAIQRAGGNYGYTF
>TRBV27|few|TRBD1|TRBJ1-2
TGTGCCAGCAGTTGGCATCCGACAGGGAACCTTTATGGCTACACCTTC
CASSWHPTGNLYGYTF
>TRBV9|NA|TRBD1|TRBJ2-7
TGTGCCAGCAGCCCAGACAGGGGGTACGAGCAGTACTTC
CASSPDRGYEQYF
>TRBV5-1|NA|NA|TRBJ2-7
TGCGCCAGCAGCTTGGCTACCAGGAACTACGAGCAGTACTTC
CASSLATRNYEQYF
>TRBV2|NA|NA|TRBJ1-1
TGTGCCAGCAAGCGTTGGAACACTGAAGCTTTCTTT
CASKRWNTEAFF
>TRBV5-1|NA|TRBD2|TRBJ2-5
TGCGCCAGCAGCCCGGGGGGTGCTGGGGAGACCCAGTACTTC
CASSPGGAGETQYF
>TRBV7-6|NA|NA|TRBJ2-2
TGTGCCAGCAGCTTAGAAGCACTAGCGAACACCGGGGAGCTGTTTTTT
CASSLEALANTGELFF
>TRBV28|NA|TRBD1|TRBJ1-1
TGTGCCAGCAGTCCAACACGACAGGGGGCCGTTCGAGCTTTCTTT
CASSPTRQGAVRAFF
>TRBV7-2|NA|NA|TRBJ2-2
TGTGCCAGCAGCTTAAGTGGTATTTTGGGGGCCACCGGGGAGCTGTTTTTT
CASSLSGILGATGELFF
>TRBV5-1|NA|NA|TRBJ2-2
TGCGCCAGCAGGCCCACAGGGCCCGGGGAGCTGTTTTTT
CASRPTGPGELFF
>TRBV5-6|NA|NA|TRBJ2-7
TGTGCCAGCAGCGCCGCGAGGGACTCCTACGAGCAGTACTTC
CASSAARDSYEQYF
>TRBV6-4|NA|NA|TRBJ2-3
TGTGCCAGCAGTGTGGGAGGCACAGATACGCAGTATTTT
CASSVGGTDTQYF
>TRBV19|NA|TRBD1|TRBJ1-5
TGTGCCAGTAGTCCCCAGGGGGCTGCTCAGCCCCAGCATTTT
CASSPQGAAQPQHF
>TRBV11-2|NA|TRBD2|TRBJ2-5
TGTGCCAGCACTCTTAATTGGGGGGGCCAAGAGACCCAGTACTTC
CASTLNWGGQETQYF
>TRBV5-5|NA|TRBD1|TRBJ2-7
TGTGCCAGCAGCTTAGGGACAGGGGTCTACGAGCAGTACTTC
CASSLGTGVYEQYF
>TRBV2|NA|NA|TRBJ2-4
TGTGCCAGCAGCAGTGATGTGGCCAAAAACATTCAGTACTTC
CASSSDVAKNIQYF
>TRBV10-3|NA|NA|TRBJ2-6
TGTGCCATCAGACCCCCCTCCCAGAACGTCCTGACTTTC
CAIRPPSQNVLTF
>TRBV7-9|few|NA|TRBJ1-3
TGTGCCAGCAGCGAGGACGGGAAATCTGGAAACACCATATATTTT
CASSEDGKSGNTIYF
>TRBV28|NA|NA|TRBJ1-6
TGTGCCAGCAGTGGGATACAGGGTGGGGGTTCACCCCTCCACTTT
CASSGIQGGGSPLHF
>TRBV14|once|TRBD2|TRBJ2-1
TGTGCCAGCAGCCAACAGGGACCAGCGGGGGGGCTTGAGCAGTTCTTC
CASSQQGPAGGLEQFF
>TRBV18|NA|TRBD1|TRBJ1-2
TGTGCCAGCTCACCAGTAGACAGCGCGGGACAGGGCTATGGCTACACCTTC
CASSPVDSAGQGYGYTF
>TRBV7-2|NA|NA|TRBJ1-2
TGTGCCAGCAGCCGTCCCGGGACAAACTATGGCTACACCTTC
CASSRPGTNYGYTF
>TRBV18|NA|NA|TRBJ2-7
TGTGCCAGCTCACCAGGGGTATCTACAGGCGAGCAGTACTTC
CASSPGVSTGEQYF
>TRBV13|NA|TRBD2|TRBJ2-6
TGTGCCAGCAGCTCTAGCGGGGGGGCCTCTAGAGGGGCCAACGTCCTGACTTTC
CASSSSGGASRGANVLTF
>TRBV4-1|NA|NA|TRBJ2-1
TGCGCCAGCAGCCAAGGGCCCGGGGGAAGGTCCTACAATGAGCAGTTCTTC
CASSQGPGGRSYNEQFF
>TRBV7-9|NA|TRBD1|TRBJ2-1
TGTGCCAGCAGCGCACAGGGGTTGGGTGAGCAGTTCTTC
CASSAQGLGEQFF
>TRBV4-2|once|TRBD2|TRBJ2-1
TGTGCCAGCAGCCAGAGCGGGGGGGCGGGCAATGAGCAGTTCTTC
CASSQSGGAGNEQFF
>TRBV5-6|NA|NA|TRBJ2-5
TGTGCCAGCAGCTTGGGGCAGCAAGAGACCCAGTACTTC
CASSLGQQETQYF
>TRBV28|few|NA|TRBJ1-2
TGTGCCAGCAGTATCCAAACTTCAGGCTATGGCTACACCTTC
CASSIQTSGYGYTF
>TRBV19|NA|NA|TRBJ1-1
TGTGCCAGTAGTATAACCCCGTCAGGGAACACTGAAGCTTTCTTT
CASSITPSGNTEAFF